This T cell receptor (beta chain) was sequenced during a study of control samples from healthy donors and cancer patients. TCRdb keeps only in-frame clones here, not all; method: immunoSEQ multiplex PCR. The sample lists about 160,000 clones, about 94% occurring once. Material for sequencing was blood. The sequence came from a woman between 40 and 55 years old in good health.

CDR3 loop: CATSSSYRGSSYNEQFF. The CDR3 nucleotides are TGTGCCACCAGCTCCTCATACAGGGGGAGCTCCTACAATGAGCAGTTCTTC. The chain recombines TRBV24-1 with TRBJ2-1; 8 nucleotides line up with TRBD1. Germline V gene sequence: CDR1 KGHDR, CDR2 SFDVKD. There are 17 residues in the CDR3. Trimming took 7 bases from V and 0 from J; bases not matched to a gene: 10.